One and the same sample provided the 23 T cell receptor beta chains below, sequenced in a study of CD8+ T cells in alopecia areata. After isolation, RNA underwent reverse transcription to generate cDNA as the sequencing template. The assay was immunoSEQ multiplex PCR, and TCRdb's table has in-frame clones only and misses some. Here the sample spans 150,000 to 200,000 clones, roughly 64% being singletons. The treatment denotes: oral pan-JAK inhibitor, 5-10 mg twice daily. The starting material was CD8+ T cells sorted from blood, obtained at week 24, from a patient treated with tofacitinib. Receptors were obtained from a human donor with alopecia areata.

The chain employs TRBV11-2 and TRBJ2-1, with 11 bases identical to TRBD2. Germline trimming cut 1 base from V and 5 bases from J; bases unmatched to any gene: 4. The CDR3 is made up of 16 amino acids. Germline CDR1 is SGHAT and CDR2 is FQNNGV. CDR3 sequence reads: CASSLVAGGRDNEQFF. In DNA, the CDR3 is TGTGCCAGCAGCTTAGTAGCGGGGGGGCGAGACAATGAGCAGTTCTTC.

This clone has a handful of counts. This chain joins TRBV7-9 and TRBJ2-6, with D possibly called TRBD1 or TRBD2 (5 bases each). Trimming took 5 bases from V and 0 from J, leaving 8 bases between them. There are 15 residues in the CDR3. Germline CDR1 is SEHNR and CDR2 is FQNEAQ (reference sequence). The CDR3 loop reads CASSPGTSGANVLTF. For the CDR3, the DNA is TGTGCCAGCAGCCCAGGGACCTCTGGGGCCAACGTCCTGACTTTC.

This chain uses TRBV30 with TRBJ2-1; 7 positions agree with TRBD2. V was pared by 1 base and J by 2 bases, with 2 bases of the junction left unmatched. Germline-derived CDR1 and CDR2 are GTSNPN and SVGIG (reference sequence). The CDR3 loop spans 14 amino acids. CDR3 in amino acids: CAWSALAAYNEQFF. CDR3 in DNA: TGTGCCTGGAGTGCGCTAGCGGCCTACAATGAGCAGTTCTTC. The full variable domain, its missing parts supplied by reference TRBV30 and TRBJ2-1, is SQTIHQWPATLVQPVGSPLSLECTVEGTSNPNLYWYRQAAGRGLQLLFYSVGIGQISSEVPQNLSASRPQDRQFILSSKKLLLSDSGFYLCAWSALAAYNEQFFGPGTRLTVL.

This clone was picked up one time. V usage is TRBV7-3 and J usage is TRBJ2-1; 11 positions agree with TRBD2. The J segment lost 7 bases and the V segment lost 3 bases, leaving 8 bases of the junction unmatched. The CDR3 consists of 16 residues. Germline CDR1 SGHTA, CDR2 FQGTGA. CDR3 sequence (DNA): TGTGCCAGCAGCTTTATAGCGGGGGGGCCGGAGAATGAGCAGTTCTTC. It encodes CASSFIAGGPENEQFF.

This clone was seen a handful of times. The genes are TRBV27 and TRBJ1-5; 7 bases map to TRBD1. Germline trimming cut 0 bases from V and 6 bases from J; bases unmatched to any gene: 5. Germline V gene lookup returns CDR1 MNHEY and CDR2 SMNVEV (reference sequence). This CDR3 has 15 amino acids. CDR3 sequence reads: CASSLSRGAGQPQHF. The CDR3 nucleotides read TGTGCCAGCAGTTTATCCAGGGGGGCAGGTCAGCCCCAGCATTTT.

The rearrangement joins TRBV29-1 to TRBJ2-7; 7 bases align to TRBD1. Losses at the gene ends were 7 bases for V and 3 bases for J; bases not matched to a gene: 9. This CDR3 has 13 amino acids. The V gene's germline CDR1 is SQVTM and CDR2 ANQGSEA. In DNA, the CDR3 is TGCAGCGCCTTGACAGGGCTCAGCTACGAGCAGTACTTC. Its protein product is CSALTGLSYEQYF.

The CDR3 region is CSVGGSLGGYTF. In nucleotides, the CDR3 is TGCAGCGTTGGGGGGAGCTTGGGCGGCTACACCTTC. The V gene is TRBV29-1, the J gene TRBJ1-2, with a weak D call TRBD1 (5 bases). Deletions cut 4 bases from V and 8 bases from J, with 14 bases between. This CDR3 comprises 12 residues. CDR1 is SQVTM, CDR2 ANQGSEA, per germline. Full variable domain (outside the CDR3, taken from reference TRBV29-1 and TRBJ1-2): SAVISQKPSRDICQRGTSLTIQCQVDSQVTMMFWYRQQPGQSLTLIATANQGSEATYESGFVIDKFPISRPNLTFSTLTVSNMSPEDSSIYLCSVGGSLGGYTFGSGTRLTVV.

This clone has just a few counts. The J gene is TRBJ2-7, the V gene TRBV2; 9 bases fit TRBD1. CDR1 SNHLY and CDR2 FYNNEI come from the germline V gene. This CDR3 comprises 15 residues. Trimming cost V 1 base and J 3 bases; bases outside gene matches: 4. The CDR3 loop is CASSEGTGVLYEQYF. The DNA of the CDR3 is TGTGCCAGCAGTGAAGGGACAGGGGTGCTCTACGAGCAGTACTTC.

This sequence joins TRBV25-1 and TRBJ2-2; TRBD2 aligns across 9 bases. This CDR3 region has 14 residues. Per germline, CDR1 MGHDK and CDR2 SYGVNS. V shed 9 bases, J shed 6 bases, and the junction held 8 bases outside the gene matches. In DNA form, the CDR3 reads TGTGCCAGTCGGACAGGCGGGGGGGCCGGGGAGCTGTTTTTT. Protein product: CASRTGGGAGELFF. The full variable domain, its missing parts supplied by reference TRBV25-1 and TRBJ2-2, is EADIYQTPRYLVIGTGKKITLECSQTMGHDKMYWYQQDPGMELHLIHYSYGVNSTEKGDLSSESTVSRIRTEHFPLTLESARPSHTSQYLCASRTGGGAGELFFGEGSRLTVL.

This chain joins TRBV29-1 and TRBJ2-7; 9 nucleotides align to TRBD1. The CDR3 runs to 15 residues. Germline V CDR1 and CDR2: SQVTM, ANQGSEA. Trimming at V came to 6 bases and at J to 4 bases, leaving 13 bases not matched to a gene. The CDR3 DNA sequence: TGCAGCGTGACCGGGACAGGGTCCCTTTTATACGAGCAGTACTTC. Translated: CSVTGTGSLLYEQYF.

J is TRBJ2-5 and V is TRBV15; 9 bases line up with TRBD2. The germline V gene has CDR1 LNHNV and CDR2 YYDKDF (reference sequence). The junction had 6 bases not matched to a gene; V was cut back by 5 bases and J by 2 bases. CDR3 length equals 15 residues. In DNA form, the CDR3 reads TGTGCCACCAGCGGCAGACTAGCGGTTCAAGAGACCCAGTACTTC. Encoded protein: CATSGRLAVQETQYF.

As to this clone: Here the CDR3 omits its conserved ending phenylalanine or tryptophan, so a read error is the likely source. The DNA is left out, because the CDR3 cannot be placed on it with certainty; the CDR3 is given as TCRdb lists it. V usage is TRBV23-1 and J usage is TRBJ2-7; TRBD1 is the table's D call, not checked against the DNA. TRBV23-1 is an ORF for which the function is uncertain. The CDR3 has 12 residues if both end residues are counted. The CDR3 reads CASSPSHRLFED.

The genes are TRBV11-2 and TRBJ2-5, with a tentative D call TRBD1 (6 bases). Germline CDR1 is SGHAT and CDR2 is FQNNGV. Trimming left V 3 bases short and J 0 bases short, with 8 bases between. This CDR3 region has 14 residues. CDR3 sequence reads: CASSFGQYQETQYF. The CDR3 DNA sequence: TGTGCCAGCAGCTTTGGACAGTACCAAGAGACCCAGTACTTC.

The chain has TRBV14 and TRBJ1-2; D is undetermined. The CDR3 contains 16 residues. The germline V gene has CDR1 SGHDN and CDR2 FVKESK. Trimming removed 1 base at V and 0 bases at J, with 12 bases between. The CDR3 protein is CASSQVAGGANYGYTF. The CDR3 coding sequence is TGTGCCAGCAGCCAAGTAGCGGGCGGGGCTAACTATGGCTACACCTTC.

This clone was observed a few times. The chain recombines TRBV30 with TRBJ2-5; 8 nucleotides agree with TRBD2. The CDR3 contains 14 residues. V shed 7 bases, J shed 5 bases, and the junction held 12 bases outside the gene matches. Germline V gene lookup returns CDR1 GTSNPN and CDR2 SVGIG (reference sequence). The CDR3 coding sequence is TGTGCCTTAACGGCGGGGGGTCTTTGGGAGACCCAGTACTTC. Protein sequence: CALTAGGLWETQYF.

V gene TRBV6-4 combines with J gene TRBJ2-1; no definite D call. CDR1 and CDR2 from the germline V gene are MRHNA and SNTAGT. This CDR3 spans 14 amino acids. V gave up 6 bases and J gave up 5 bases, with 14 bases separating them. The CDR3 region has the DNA TGTGCCAGCAGCTCATTCCTTGGGAACAATGAGCAGTTCTTC. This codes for CASSSFLGNNEQFF.

The chain's CDR3 is CAWLGGRGYDSPLHF. The CDR3 DNA reads TGTGCCTGGTTGGGGGGAAGAGGTTATGATTCACCCCTCCACTTT. The chain combines TRBV30 with TRBJ1-6, with a tentative D call TRBD1 (5 bases). Looked up from germline, CDR1 is GTSNPN and CDR2 is SVGIG (reference sequence). V lost 5 bases, J lost 8 bases, and 19 bases lay in between. CDR3 size: 15 residues.

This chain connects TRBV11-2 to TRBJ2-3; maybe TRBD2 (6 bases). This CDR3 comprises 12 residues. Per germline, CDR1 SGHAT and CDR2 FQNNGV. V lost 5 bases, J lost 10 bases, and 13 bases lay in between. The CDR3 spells CASSPLRDAQYF. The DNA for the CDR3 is TGTGCCAGCAGCCCCTTGCGGGACGCGCAGTATTTT.

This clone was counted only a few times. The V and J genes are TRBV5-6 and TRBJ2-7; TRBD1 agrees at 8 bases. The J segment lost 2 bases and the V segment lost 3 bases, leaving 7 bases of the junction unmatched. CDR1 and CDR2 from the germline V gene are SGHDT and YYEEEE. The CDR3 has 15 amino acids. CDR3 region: CASSSRQGPPYEQYF. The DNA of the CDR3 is TGTGCCAGCAGCTCAAGACAGGGGCCCCCCTACGAGCAGTACTTC.

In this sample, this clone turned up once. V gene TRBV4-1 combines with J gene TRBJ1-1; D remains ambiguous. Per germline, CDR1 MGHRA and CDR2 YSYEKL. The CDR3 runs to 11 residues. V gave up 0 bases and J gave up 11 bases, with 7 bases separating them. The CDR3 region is CASSQDRYAFF. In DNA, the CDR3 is TGCGCCAGCAGCCAAGACCGATACGCTTTCTTT.

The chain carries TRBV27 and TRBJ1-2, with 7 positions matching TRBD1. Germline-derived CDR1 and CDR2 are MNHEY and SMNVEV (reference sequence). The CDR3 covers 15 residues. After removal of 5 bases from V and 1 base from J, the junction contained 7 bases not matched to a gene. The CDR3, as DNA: TGTGCCAGCAGTCGGGACAGCACACTTAACTATGGCTACACCTTC. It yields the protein CASSRDSTLNYGYTF.

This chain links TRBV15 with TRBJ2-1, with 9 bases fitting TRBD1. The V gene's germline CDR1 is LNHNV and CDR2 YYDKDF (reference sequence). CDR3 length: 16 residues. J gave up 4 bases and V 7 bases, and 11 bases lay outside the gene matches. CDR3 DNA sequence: TGTGCCACCAAACAATTTGGACAGGGGAAGTACAATGAGCAGTTCTTC. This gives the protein CATKQFGQGKYNEQFF.

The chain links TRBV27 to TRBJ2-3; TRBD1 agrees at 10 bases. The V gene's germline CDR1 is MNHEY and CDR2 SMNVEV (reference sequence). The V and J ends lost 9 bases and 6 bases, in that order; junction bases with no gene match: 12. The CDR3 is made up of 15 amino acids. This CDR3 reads CARHPGQGLADTQYF. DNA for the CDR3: TGTGCCAGACACCCGGGACAGGGGTTGGCGGATACGCAGTATTTT.